This T cell receptor beta chain appears in the sequencing data of a study of lymphopenia after photon versus proton radiotherapy (dated by TCRdb to between 2018 and 2021). Describing the broader study: The study compared the immunological effects of photon versus proton radiation therapy in patients with gastrointestinal tumors who developed high-grade lymphopenia. The cohort included some 20 patients with gastrointestinal tumors who developed lymphopenia after receiving either photon or proton therapy. The goal of the study was to describe how the two radiation modalities differ in their effects on the immune system. Points the paper makes about the study in general: The survival association was examined only in patients who died, and the authors described better survival with proton therapy as a possibility, not as a demonstrated result. During treatment, patients who received photon therapy lost naive T cells and TCR diversity and gained effector/memory populations, whereas patients who received proton therapy remained relatively stable. Across the cohort, a larger post-nadir drop in TCR diversity was inversely correlated with overall survival time among patients who died. After the lymphocyte count nadir, photon-treated repertoires showed oligoclonal expansion, especially of CD8+ Temra cells, which drove the drop in diversity.

This clone was recorded once. The antigen it binds to is not known. The record has no base qualities; no much larger clone is one base away. To prepare the library, the immunoSEQ multiplex PCR assay was applied. Alongside multiparametric flow cytometry, deep sequencing of rearranged TCR beta loci was used to profile the T cell repertoires. TCRdb obtained this table from immuneACCESS and retained in-frame rearrangements with V and J assigned. These tables miss some clones; where compared with another copy, unresolved V genes account for less than half of the shortfall, and the remainder is unexplained. The table for this sample lists roughly 41,000 clones; roughly 84% of them were counted only once. The ten largest clones take up around 2.9% of the sample. There are 15 amino acids in the CDR3, from cysteine to phenylalanine inclusive. Just the 45-base CDR3 DNA is kept, in frame starting at base 1. V is pared back by 5 bases and J by 4 bases, with 17 bases lying between the germline termini. From the germline V gene (reference sequence), CDR1 is SEHNR and CDR2 is FQNEAQ.

The input for sequencing was peripheral blood, taken from a patient treated with photon-based radiotherapy. This clonotype originated in a man aged 50 to 60 with gastric cancer. The sequence links TRBV7-9 to TRBJ2-5; D gene: possibly TRBD2, on 6 matching bases. In nucleotides, the sequence is TGTGCCAGCAGCGCGATCGGGGGTCAGGGAGAGACCCAGTACTTC. This translates into CASSAIGGQGETQYF.